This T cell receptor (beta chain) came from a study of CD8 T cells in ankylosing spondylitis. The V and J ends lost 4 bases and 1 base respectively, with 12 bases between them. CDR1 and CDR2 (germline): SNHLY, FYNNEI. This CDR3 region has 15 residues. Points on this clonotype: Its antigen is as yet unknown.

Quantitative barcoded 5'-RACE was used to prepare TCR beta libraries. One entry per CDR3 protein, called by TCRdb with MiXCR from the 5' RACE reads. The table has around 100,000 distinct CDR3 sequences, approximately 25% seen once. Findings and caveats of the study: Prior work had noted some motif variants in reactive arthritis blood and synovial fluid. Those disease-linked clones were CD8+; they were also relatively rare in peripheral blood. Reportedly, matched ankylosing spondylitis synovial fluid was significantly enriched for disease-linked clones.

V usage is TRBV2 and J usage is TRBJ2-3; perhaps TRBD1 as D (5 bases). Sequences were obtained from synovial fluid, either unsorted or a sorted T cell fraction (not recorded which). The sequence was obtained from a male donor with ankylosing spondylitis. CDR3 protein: CASSGLDSRTDTQYF. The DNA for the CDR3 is TGTGCCAGCAGTGGCTTAGACAGCCGCACAGATACGCAGTATTTT.